This TCR beta chain is from a study of T cell clonotyping in hematopoietic cell transplantation. Study results and limitations: After transplant, recipient diversity fell while pathologically expanded clonotypes grew through day 180.

In its sample, this clone was seen a few times. Its matching antigen is unknown. V was clipped by 5 bases and J by 2 bases, with 9 bases between them. The CDR3 sequence is 13 residues long. CDR1 is SGHAT, CDR2 FQNNGV, per germline. Generated by immunoSEQ multiplex PCR, the TCRdb table keeps only in-frame clones and is missing some. This sample has over 10,000 clones; roughly 53% occur once, and the top ten carry over 9.5%. The V gene is TRBV11-2, the J gene TRBJ1-1, with D maybe TRBD1 (5 bases). This clonotype was sampled from a man aged 50 to 60 in good health. Some clones in this sample may be carry-over from other donors' samples. The sequenced material came from peripheral blood mononuclear cells. The CDR3 protein is CASSRQTNTEAFF. DNA of the CDR3: TGTGCCAGCAGCCGACAGACTAACACTGAAGCTTTCTTT.